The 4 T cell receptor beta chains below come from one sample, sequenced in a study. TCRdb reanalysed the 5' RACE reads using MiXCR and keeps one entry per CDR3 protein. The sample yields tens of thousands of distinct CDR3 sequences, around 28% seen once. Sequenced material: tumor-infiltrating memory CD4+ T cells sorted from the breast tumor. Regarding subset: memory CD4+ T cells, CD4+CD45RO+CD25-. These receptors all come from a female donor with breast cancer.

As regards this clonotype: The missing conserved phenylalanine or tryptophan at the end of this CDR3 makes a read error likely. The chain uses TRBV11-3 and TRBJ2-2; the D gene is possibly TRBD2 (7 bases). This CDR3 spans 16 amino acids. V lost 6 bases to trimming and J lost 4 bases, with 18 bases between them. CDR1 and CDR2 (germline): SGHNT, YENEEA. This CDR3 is CASRSGGSGITGELFV. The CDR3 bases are TGTGCCAGCAGGTCGGGGGGCTCGGGCATCACCGGGGAGCTGTTTGTT.

As DNA, the CDR3 is TGTGCCAGCAGTGTTCCCAGTGGTAGTTCACCCCTCCACTTT. This codes for CASSVPSGSSPLHF. The chain links TRBV28 to TRBJ1-6; D unclear. This CDR3 is built from 14 residues. Germline assignment: CDR1 MDHEN and CDR2 SYDVKM. With 5 bases removed from V and 9 bases from J, the gap between germline ends came to 14 bases.

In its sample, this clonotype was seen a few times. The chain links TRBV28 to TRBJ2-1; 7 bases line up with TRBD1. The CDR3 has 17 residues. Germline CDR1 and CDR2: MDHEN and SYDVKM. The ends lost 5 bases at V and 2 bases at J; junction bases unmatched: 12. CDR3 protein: CASSPTLAGGPYNEQFF. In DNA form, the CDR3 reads TGTGCCAGCAGTCCCACCCTTGCAGGGGGACCCTACAATGAGCAGTTCTTC. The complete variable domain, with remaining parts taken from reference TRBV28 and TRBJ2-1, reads DVKVTQSSRYLVKRTGEKVFLECVQDMDHENMFWYRQDPGLGLRLIYFSYDVKMKEKGDIPEGYSVSREKKERFSLILESASTNQTSMYLCASSPTLAGGPYNEQFFGPGTRLTVL.

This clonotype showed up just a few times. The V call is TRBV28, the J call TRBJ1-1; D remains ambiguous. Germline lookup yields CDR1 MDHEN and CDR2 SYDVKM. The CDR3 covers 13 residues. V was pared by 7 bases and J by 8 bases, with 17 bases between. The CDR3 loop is CASNLGSEIEAFF. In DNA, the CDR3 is TGTGCCAGCAACCTTGGATCTGAAATCGAAGCTTTCTTT. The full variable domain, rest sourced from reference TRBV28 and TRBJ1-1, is DVKVTQSSRYLVKRTGEKVFLECVQDMDHENMFWYRQDPGLGLRLIYFSYDVKMKEKGDIPEGYSVSREKKERFSLILESASTNQTSMYLCASNLGSEIEAFFGQGTRLTVV.